One and the same sample provided the 13 T cell receptor beta chains below, sequenced in a study of CD8+ T cells in alopecia areata. Extracted RNA was reverse transcribed, and the resulting cDNA served as sequencing template. The data were produced by immunoSEQ multiplex PCR, yet TCRdb's version contains in-frame clones alone and is incomplete. The sample includes approximately 200,000 clones, about 60% of them seen just once. Described treatment: oral pan-JAK inhibitor, 5-10 mg twice daily. The material was CD4+ T cells sorted from blood, obtained at week 4, from a patient treated with tofacitinib. The receptors derive from a human donor with alopecia areata.

The chain couples TRBV30 to TRBJ2-5; the D gene is possibly TRBD2 (5 bases). Trimming shortened V by 2 bases and J by 2 bases, and 15 bases separated the two germline ends. Germline-derived CDR1 and CDR2 are GTSNPN and SVGIG (reference sequence). The CDR3 consists of 15 residues. CDR3 sequence reads: CAWSRGSAIQETQYF. The CDR3 bases are TGTGCCTGGAGTCGGGGAAGCGCTATACAAGAGACCCAGTACTTC.

The CDR3 DNA is TGTGCCAGCAGTTACTGGTCCCACGCAAAGGGTAGGACCCAGTACTTC. This codes for CASSYWSHAKGRTQYF. This chain connects TRBV6-5 to TRBJ2-5; D gene uncertain. There are 16 residues in the CDR3. Trimming stripped 1 base from V and 7 bases from J, with 19 bases between. Germline V CDR1 and CDR2: MNHEY, SVGAGI.

The chain carries TRBV5-1 and TRBJ1-2; possibly TRBD1 for D (5 bases). V shed 7 bases and J shed 4 bases, with 14 bases lying between them. Germline V gene data show CDR1 as SGHRS and CDR2 as YFSETQ. The CDR3 spans 13 residues. As DNA, the CDR3 is TGCGCCAGCGGGACCCCCGAAGGCTATGGCTACACCTTC. This encodes CASGTPEGYGYTF. Complete variable domain (other parts from reference TRBV5-1 and TRBJ1-2): KAGVTQTPRYLIKTRGQQVTLSCSPISGHRSVSWYQQTPGQGLQFLFEYFSETQRNKGNFPGRFSGRQFSNSRSEMNVSTLELGDSALYLCASGTPEGYGYTFGSGTRLTVV.

The CDR3 DNA follows: TGTGCCTGGAGCTACACAGGGGGCATCGTGACCCAGTACTTC. It is translated as CAWSYTGGIVTQYF. This chain connects TRBV30 to TRBJ2-5, with TRBD1 identical over 9 bases. The length of the CDR3 is 14 residues. V dropped 3 bases and J dropped 7; count of bases not matched to a gene: 9. Germline assignment: CDR1 GTSNPN and CDR2 SVGIG (reference sequence).

V usage is TRBV5-6 and J usage is TRBJ1-2; D perhaps matches TRBD1 (5 bases). The V end lost 4 bases, the J end lost 4 bases, and 17 bases lay between the germline ends. The length of the CDR3 is 15 residues. Germline V CDR1 and CDR2: SGHDT, YYEEEE. DNA for the CDR3: TGTGCCAGCAGCGAGAGCCGGGACGTCATCTATGGCTACACCTTC. Translating it yields CASSESRDVIYGYTF.

In this sample, this clone turned up once. The V gene is TRBV30, the J gene TRBJ1-5, with D hard to call. The CDR3 loop spans 13 amino acids. The V gene lost 2 bases and the J gene lost 3 bases, with 8 bases spanning the gap. CDR1 is GTSNPN and CDR2 is SVGIG in the germline V gene (reference sequence). The DNA of the CDR3 is TGTGCCTGGAGTTTGACCCACAATCAGCCCCAGCATTTT. It encodes CAWSLTHNQPQHF.

This clone was seen a single time. This chain uses TRBV5-1 with TRBJ2-3; 12 bases match TRBD2. The CDR3 sequence is 15 residues long. V shed 4 bases and J 3 bases; nucleotides not matched to a gene: 3. CDR1 and CDR2 from the germline V gene are SGHRS and YFSETQ. The CDR3 nucleotides are TGCGCCAGCAGCAAGCTAGCGGGAGGGACAGATACGCAGTATTTT. Translation: CASSKLAGGTDTQYF.

This clone was seen just once. This sequence joins TRBV4-3 and TRBJ2-5; TRBD2 matches 8 bases. The CDR3 extends over 16 amino acids. Germline CDR1 reads LGHNA; CDR2 reads YSLEER. The ends lost 4 bases at V and 7 bases at J; junction bases unmatched: 14. The CDR3 loop reads CASSRSFPGLEGTQYF. As DNA, the CDR3 is TGCGCCAGCAGCCGATCCTTTCCGGGACTAGAAGGGACCCAGTACTTC.

The rearrangement joins TRBV27 to TRBJ2-7; D gene unclear. The ends were cut back, 10 bases at V and 6 bases at J, with 7 bases in the middle. The CDR3 contains 9 residues. The germline gives CDR1 MNHEY, CDR2 SMNVEV (reference sequence). In DNA form, the CDR3 reads TGTGCCACCCACCCCGAGCAGTACTTC. It codes for CATHPEQYF.

The chain combines TRBV29-1 with TRBJ2-3, with TRBD2 as a possible D gene (5 bases). The CDR3 is 13 amino acids. V was shortened by 7 bases and J by 0 bases, with 11 bases between the two germline ends. Germline V gene lookup returns CDR1 SQVTM and CDR2 ANQGSEA. DNA for the CDR3: TGCAGCGCCGTGGACTCTAGCACAGATACGCAGTATTTT. Protein: CSAVDSSTDTQYF.

V usage is TRBV6-5 and J usage is TRBJ2-5; tentatively, D is TRBD2 (7 bases). Between the trimmed V and J ends, which lost 6 bases and 1 base, there was a span of 12 bases. Per the germline V gene, CDR1 is MNHEY and CDR2 is SVGAGI. The length of the CDR3 is 14 residues. The CDR3 coding sequence is TGTGCCAGCAGGAGGGGGGGGCCCCAAGAGACCCAGTACTTC. Translating it yields CASRRGGPQETQYF.

The chain recombines TRBV5-1 with TRBJ1-2; 10 bases match TRBD1. The germline V gene has CDR1 SGHRS and CDR2 YFSETQ. This CDR3 comprises 13 residues. Losses at the gene ends were 3 bases for V and 8 bases for J; bases not matched to a gene: 4. Here the CDR3 reads CASSSGTGDGYTF. The CDR3 DNA reads TGCGCCAGCAGCTCCGGGACAGGGGACGGCTACACCTTC.

V and J are TRBV4-2 and TRBJ2-6; D gene unclear. Germline values: CDR1 LGHNA, CDR2 YNFKEQ. V lost 2 bases and J lost 2, with 4 bases in between. CDR3 length: 14 amino acids. The CDR3 nucleotides read TGTGCCAGCAGCCAACCCACTGGGGCCAACGTCCTGACTTTC. Encoded protein: CASSQPTGANVLTF.